A selection of T cell receptor beta chains follows, all from one sample in a study of T cell changes during pregnancy in multiple sclerosis. Libraries were prepared by immunoSEQ multiplex PCR; TCRdb keeps only in-frame clonotypes and omits some of them. The table records some 52,000 clones, about 92% of them present only once. The sequencing here drew on CD4+ T cells from peripheral blood mononuclear cells, taken in the third trimester of pregnancy. The origin of the receptors is a female donor with multiple sclerosis, enrolled in a pregnancy study. Each CDR3 is given with its conserved first and last residue. A D gene is named only where the DNA matches it firmly. Size is stated for part of the rows, as once, few or many counts, or as a class when the clone is expanded.

J gene: TRBJ2-2
CDR3 length: 15
D gene: TRBD2
V gene: TRBV7-9
clone size: once
CDR3 protein: CASSPGVAGDGELFF
CDR3 DNA: TGTGCCAGCAGCCCCGGGGTAGCGGGAGACGGGGAGCTGTTTTTT

J gene: TRBJ1-2
CDR3 length: 13
D gene: TRBD1
V gene: TRBV30
clone size: .
CDR3 protein: CAWSVGGAWGYTF
CDR3 DNA: TGTGCCTGGAGTGTAGGGGGCGCTTGGGGCTACACCTTC

J gene: TRBJ1-4
CDR3 length: 15
D gene: .
V gene: TRBV6-1
clone size: once
CDR3 protein: CASSEMGSGVEKLFF
CDR3 DNA: TGTGCCAGCAGTGAGATGGGGTCCGGGGTGGAAAAACTGTTTTTT

J gene: TRBJ1-4
CDR3 length: 14
D gene: .
V gene: TRBV5-4
clone size: .
CDR3 protein: CASSLNPGNEKLFF
CDR3 DNA: TGTGCCAGCAGCTTGAACCCAGGCAATGAAAAACTGTTTTTT

J gene: TRBJ1-3
CDR3 length: 16
D gene: .
V gene: TRBV2
clone size: .
CDR3 protein: CASSDRSRDRGNTIYF
CDR3 DNA: TGTGCCAGCAGTGATCGATCCAGGGATAGAGGAAACACCATATATTTT

J gene: TRBJ2-2
CDR3 length: 14
D gene: TRBD1
V gene: TRBV19
clone size: .
CDR3 protein: CASTGGADTGELFF
CDR3 DNA: TGTGCCAGTACAGGGGGCGCCGACACCGGGGAGCTGTTTTTT

J gene: TRBJ2-3
CDR3 length: 18
D gene: .
V gene: TRBV6-1
clone size: .
CDR3 protein: CASSGGTRPAFSTDTQYF
CDR3 DNA: TGTGCCAGCAGTGGGGGGACACGGCCAGCATTTAGCACAGATACGCAGTATTTT

J gene: TRBJ1-3
CDR3 length: 17
D gene: TRBD1
V gene: TRBV9
clone size: .
CDR3 protein: CASSTPSGQRSGNTIYF
CDR3 DNA: TGTGCCAGCAGCACCCCATCGGGACAGCGCTCTGGAAACACCATATATTTT

J gene: TRBJ2-5
CDR3 length: 15
D gene: TRBD2
V gene: TRBV28
clone size: .
CDR3 protein: CASSPGRGGGSPQYF
CDR3 DNA: TGTGCCAGCAGTCCCGGTAGGGGCGGGGGTTCCCCCCAGTACTTC

J gene: TRBJ2-2
CDR3 length: 15
D gene: TRBD2
V gene: TRBV5-1
clone size: .
CDR3 protein: CASSWTSGGTGELFF
CDR3 DNA: TGCGCCAGCAGCTGGACTAGCGGGGGCACCGGGGAGCTGTTTTTT